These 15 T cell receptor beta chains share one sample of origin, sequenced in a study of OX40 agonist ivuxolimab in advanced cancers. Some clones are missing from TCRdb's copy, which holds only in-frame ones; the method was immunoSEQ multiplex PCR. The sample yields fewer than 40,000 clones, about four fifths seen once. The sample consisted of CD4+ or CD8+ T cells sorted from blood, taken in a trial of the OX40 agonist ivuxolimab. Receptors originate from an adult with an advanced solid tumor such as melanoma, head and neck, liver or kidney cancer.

CDR3 in DNA: TGTGCCAGCAGCTTGGCTACTTCGGTAGATACGCAGTATTTT. Protein: CASSLATSVDTQYF. The genes are TRBV5-4 and TRBJ2-3; D is uncertain. There are 14 residues in the CDR3. The germline CDR1 and CDR2 sequences are SGHNT and YYREEE (reference sequence). Trimming shortened V by 0 bases and J by 5 bases, and 10 bases separated the two germline ends.

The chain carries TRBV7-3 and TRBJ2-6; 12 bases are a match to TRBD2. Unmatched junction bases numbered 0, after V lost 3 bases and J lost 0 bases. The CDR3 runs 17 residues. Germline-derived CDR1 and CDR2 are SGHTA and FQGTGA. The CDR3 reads CASSLGLAGSGANVLTF. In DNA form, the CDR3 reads TGTGCCAGCAGCTTGGGACTAGCGGGCTCTGGGGCCAACGTCCTGACTTTC.

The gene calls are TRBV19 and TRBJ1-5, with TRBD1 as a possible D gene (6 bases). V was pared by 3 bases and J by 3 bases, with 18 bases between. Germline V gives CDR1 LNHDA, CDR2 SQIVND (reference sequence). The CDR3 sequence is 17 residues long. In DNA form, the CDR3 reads TGTGCCAGTAGTATGTCAGGGGAGGTGCCTTTCAATCAGCCCCAGCATTTT. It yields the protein CASSMSGEVPFNQPQHF.

The CDR3 nucleotides read TGCGCCAGCAGCCCCTTGGGGAGCTATGAAAAACTGTTTTTT. Its translation is CASSPLGSYEKLFF. The genes are TRBV5-1 and TRBJ1-4; no clear D gene. V gave up 4 bases and J gave up 6 bases, with 13 bases separating them. The germline CDR1 and CDR2 sequences are SGHRS and YFSETQ. There are 14 residues in the CDR3.

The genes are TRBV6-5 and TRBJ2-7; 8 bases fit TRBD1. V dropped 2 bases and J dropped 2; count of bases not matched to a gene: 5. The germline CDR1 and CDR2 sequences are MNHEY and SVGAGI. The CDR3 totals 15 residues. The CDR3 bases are TGTGCCAGCAGTTACCCCACGGGACAGGCCTACGAGCAGTACTTC. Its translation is CASSYPTGQAYEQYF.

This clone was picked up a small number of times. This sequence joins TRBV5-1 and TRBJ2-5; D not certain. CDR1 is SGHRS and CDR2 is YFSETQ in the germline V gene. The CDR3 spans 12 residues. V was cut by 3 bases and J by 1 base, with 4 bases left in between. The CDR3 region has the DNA TGCGCCAGCAGCTACACCCAAGAGACCCAGTACTTC. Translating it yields CASSYTQETQYF.

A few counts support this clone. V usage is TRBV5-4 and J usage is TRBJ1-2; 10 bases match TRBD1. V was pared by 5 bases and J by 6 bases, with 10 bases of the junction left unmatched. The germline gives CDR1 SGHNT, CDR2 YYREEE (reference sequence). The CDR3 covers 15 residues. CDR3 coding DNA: TGTGCCAGCAGGCCTCCGGGACAGGGGATTAATGGCTACACCTTC. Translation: CASRPPGQGINGYTF.

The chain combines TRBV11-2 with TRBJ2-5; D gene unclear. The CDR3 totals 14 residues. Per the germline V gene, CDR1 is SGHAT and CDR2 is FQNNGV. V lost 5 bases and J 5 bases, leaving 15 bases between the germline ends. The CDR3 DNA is TGTGCCAGCAGCCCCAGCCAAGCCGGGGAGACCCAGTACTTC. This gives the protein CASSPSQAGETQYF.

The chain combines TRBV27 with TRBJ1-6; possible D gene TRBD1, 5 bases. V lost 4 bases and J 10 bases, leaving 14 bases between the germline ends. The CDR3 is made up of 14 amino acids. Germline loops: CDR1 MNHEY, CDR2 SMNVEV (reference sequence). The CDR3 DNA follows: TGTGCCAGCAGTTCGGGACTCCTCGACTCACCCCTCCACTTT. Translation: CASSSGLLDSPLHF.

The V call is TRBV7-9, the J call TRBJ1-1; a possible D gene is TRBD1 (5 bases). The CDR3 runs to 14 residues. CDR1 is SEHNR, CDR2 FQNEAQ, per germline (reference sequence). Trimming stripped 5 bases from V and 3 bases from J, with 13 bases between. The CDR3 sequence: CASSLGGGYTEAFF. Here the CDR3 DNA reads TGTGCCAGCAGCCTAGGTGGGGGTTACACTGAAGCTTTCTTT.

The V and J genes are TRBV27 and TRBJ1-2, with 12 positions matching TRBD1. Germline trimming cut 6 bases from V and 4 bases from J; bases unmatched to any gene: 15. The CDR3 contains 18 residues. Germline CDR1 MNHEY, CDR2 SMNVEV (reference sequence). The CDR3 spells CASSPWGGQGATSYGYTF. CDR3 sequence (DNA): TGTGCCAGCAGCCCATGGGGGGGACAGGGGGCGACTTCCTATGGCTACACCTTC.

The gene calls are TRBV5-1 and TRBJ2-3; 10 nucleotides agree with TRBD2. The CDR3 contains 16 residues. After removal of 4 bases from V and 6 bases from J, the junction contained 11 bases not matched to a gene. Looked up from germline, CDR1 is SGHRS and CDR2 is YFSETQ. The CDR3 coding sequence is TGCGCCAGCAGCCCCCAAGCGGGGGGGCCGGGGGATACGCAGTATTTT. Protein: CASSPQAGGPGDTQYF. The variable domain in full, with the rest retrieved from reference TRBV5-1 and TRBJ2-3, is KAGVTQTPRYLIKTRGQQVTLSCSPISGHRSVSWYQQTPGQGLQFLFEYFSETQRNKGNFPGRFSGRQFSNSRSEMNVSTLELGDSALYLCASSPQAGGPGDTQYFGPGTRLTVL.

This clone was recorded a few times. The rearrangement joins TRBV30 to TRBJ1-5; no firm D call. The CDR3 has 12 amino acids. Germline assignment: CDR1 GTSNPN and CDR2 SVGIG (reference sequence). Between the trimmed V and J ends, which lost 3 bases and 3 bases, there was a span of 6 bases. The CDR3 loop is CAWRQPNQPQHF. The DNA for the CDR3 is TGTGCCTGGAGACAGCCCAATCAGCCCCAGCATTTT.

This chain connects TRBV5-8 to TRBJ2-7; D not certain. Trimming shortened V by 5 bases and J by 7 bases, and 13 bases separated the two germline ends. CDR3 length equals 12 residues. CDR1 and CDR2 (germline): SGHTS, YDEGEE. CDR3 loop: CASSHLAWEQYF. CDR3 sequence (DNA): TGTGCCAGCAGTCACTTAGCCTGGGAGCAGTACTTC.

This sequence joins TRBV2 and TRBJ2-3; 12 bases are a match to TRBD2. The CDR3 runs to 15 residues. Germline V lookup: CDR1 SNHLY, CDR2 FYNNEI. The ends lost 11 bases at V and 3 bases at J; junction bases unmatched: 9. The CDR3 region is CAGRLAGVGTDTQYF. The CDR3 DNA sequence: TGTGCCGGGAGACTAGCGGGAGTAGGTACAGATACGCAGTATTTT.